This T cell receptor (beta chain) emerged from a study of cytomegalovirus exposure and HLA in healthy donors. The study, taken as a whole, reports: Near-uniform donor sequencing depth was presumed by presence/absence analyses. In a later analysis, common viral pathogens appeared linked to several of the most significant clusters. A later analysis reportedly identified an Asian-associated ancestry cluster as carrying fewer N-insertions than the roughly 720-donor mean.

V was shortened by 3 bases and J by 5 bases, with 19 bases between the two germline ends. In germline, CDR1 is MNHEY, CDR2 SVGAGI. This CDR3 contains 16 residues. To note about this clone: Its cognate antigen is unknown.

The primer mix had 60 Vbeta and 13 Jbeta primers. Only in-frame clones appear in the TCRdb table, and some are missing; sequencing was by immunoSEQ multiplex PCR. The sample shows 80,000 or so clones, about 66% of them seen only once. The specimen was PBMCs. The chain recombines TRBV6-5 with TRBJ2-5, with D possibly matching TRBD1 (5 bases). The origin of this receptor is a man between 60 and 70 years old in good health and CMV-seropositive. In nucleotides, the CDR3 is TGTGCCAGCAGTTATCGGGCAGGGTTAAAGTCGGAGACCCAGTACTTC. Its translation is CASSYRAGLKSETQYF.